A selection of T cell receptor beta chains follows, all from one sample in a study of identical twins. Using its own MiXCR run on the 5' RACE reads, TCRdb lists one record per CDR3 protein. This sample yields about 920,000 distinct CDR3 sequences, of which around an eighth are seen a single time; around 1.5% belongs to the top ten. These data were likewise used in another study, on yellow fever vaccine responses in identical twins.

Sequenced sample: PBMCs. The receptors stem from a woman under 30 in good health. CDR3s include the opening cysteine and the closing phenylalanine or tryptophan. The D gene is left open where the match is weak. Rows give clone size only sometimes, using once, few, many, or a class for an expanded clone.

abundance | j_gene | d_gene | v_gene | CDR3aa | CDR3nt
few | TRBJ2-7 | TRBD2 | TRBV20-1 | CSAYSGTMSSYEQYF | TGCAGTGCTTATTCCGGGACTATGAGCTCCTACGAGCAGTACTTC
few | TRBJ2-1 | NA | TRBV7-3 | CASSSLGTGDPNEQFF | TGTGCCAGCAGCTCCCTCGGGACCGGGGACCCCAATGAGCAGTTCTTC
few | TRBJ2-1 | NA | TRBV25-1 | CASSDSAEYYNEQFF | TGTGCCAGCAGTGACTCGGCGGAATACTACAATGAGCAGTTCTTC
NA | TRBJ1-5 | NA | TRBV18 | CASSPGTAGQPQHF | TGTGCCAGCTCACCTGGCACAGCTGGCCAGCCCCAGCATTTT
many | TRBJ2-4 | TRBD1 | TRBV5-1 | CASGQGSANIQYF | TGCGCCAGCGGACAGGGGTCCGCAAACATTCAGTACTTC
many | TRBJ1-2 | NA | TRBV28 | CASILSTEAGYTF | TGTGCCAGCATCCTTTCCACGGAGGCTGGCTACACCTTC
NA | TRBJ2-2 | TRBD2 | TRBV20-1 | CSAGLSGLALNTGELFF | TGCAGTGCTGGACTCTCGGGACTAGCGTTAAACACCGGGGAGCTGTTTTTT
many | TRBJ2-1 | TRBD2 | TRBV12-3/TRBV12-4 | CASSRLGGYEQFF | TGTGCCAGCAGCCGACTGGGGGGGTATGAGCAGTTCTTC
few | TRBJ2-1 | TRBD2 | TRBV7-7 | CASSLTLVASGRTDEQFF | TGTGCCAGCAGCTTAACCCTCGTCGCTAGCGGGAGGACCGATGAGCAGTTCTTC
few | TRBJ2-7 | TRBD1 | TRBV5-1 | CASSWKGAEYEQYF | TGCGCCAGCAGCTGGAAGGGGGCTGAATACGAGCAGTACTTC
many | TRBJ1-1 | NA | TRBV20-1 | CSASSGYASEAFF | TGCAGTGCTAGTAGCGGGTATGCGTCGGAAGCTTTCTTT
NA | TRBJ1-1 | NA | TRBV5-5 | CASRAWMGAGTEAFF | TGTGCCAGCAGAGCTTGGATGGGGGCAGGCACTGAAGCTTTCTTT
NA | TRBJ2-1 | NA | TRBV6-1 | CASSGFGGHNEQFF | TGTGCCAGCAGTGGTTTTGGGGGGCACAATGAGCAGTTCTTC
NA | TRBJ2-7 | TRBD1 | TRBV12-3/TRBV12-4 | CASSFGPRDSISYEQYF | TGTGCCAGCAGTTTCGGCCCCCGGGACAGCATCTCCTACGAGCAGTACTTC
NA | TRBJ2-1 | TRBD2 | TRBV25-1 | CASSEGSGRSTYNEQFF | TGTGCCAGCAGCGAGGGTAGCGGGAGGTCAACCTACAATGAGCAGTTCTTC
few | TRBJ2-7 | NA | TRBV27 | CASTPPCEQYF | TGTGCCAGCACCCCCCCGTGCGAGCAGTACTTC
NA | TRBJ2-3 | NA | TRBV24-1 | CATSDLQGDTQYF | TGTGCCACCAGTGATTTGCAAGGAGATACGCAGTATTTT
few | TRBJ1-1 | NA | TRBV9 | CASSVGGWTALGPEAFF | TGTGCCAGCAGCGTAGGGGGGTGGACAGCGCTAGGGCCTGAAGCTTTCTTT
NA | TRBJ2-5 | NA | TRBV20-1 | CSAPSATETQYF | TGCAGTGCTCCCTCAGCTACAGAGACCCAGTACTTC
NA | TRBJ2-2 | TRBD2 | TRBV12-3/TRBV12-4 | CASTDPGTSVANTGELFF | TGTGCCAGCACCGACCCCGGGACTAGCGTCGCGAACACCGGGGAGCTGTTTTTT
NA | TRBJ2-5 | NA | TRBV20-1 | CSASHLGKETQYF | TGCAGTGCTTCACACTTAGGAAAAGAGACCCAGTACTTC
NA | TRBJ1-6 | TRBD1 | TRBV20-1 | CSAREGQVPNSPLHF | TGCAGTGCTAGGGAAGGACAGGTTCCTAATTCACCCCTCCACTTT
many | TRBJ2-2 | NA | TRBV5-1 | CASSSLGGELFF | TGCGCCAGCAGCTCCCTCGGCGGGGAGCTGTTTTTT
few | TRBJ1-4 | NA | TRBV6-1 | CASSGMGGAYEKLFF | TGTGCCAGCAGTGGGATGGGGGGCGCCTATGAAAAACTGTTTTTT
few | TRBJ2-3 | NA | TRBV4-1 | CASSQNRGSSVTDTQYF | TGCGCCAGCAGCCAAAACCGAGGGTCCTCAGTCACAGATACGCAGTATTTT
NA | TRBJ2-1 | NA | TRBV15 | CATSRGVTVDGDEQFF | TGTGCCACCAGCAGAGGGGTCACAGTCGATGGGGATGAGCAGTTCTTC
few | TRBJ2-5 | NA | TRBV14 | CASSRSLRRIRETQYF | TGTGCCAGCAGCCGCTCTCTGCGGCGGATCCGAGAGACCCAGTACTTC
few | TRBJ2-3 | NA | TRBV28 | CASSLLGSLLRTDTQYF | TGTGCCAGCAGTTTATTGGGGAGCCTCTTAAGGACAGATACGCAGTATTTT
many | TRBJ2-1 | TRBD2 | TRBV12-3/TRBV12-4 | CASSRTSGVINEQFF | TGTGCCAGCAGTCGGACTAGCGGGGTAATCAATGAGCAGTTCTTC
few | TRBJ1-6 | NA | TRBV12-3/TRBV12-4 | CASTLLGITLHF | TGTGCCAGCACCTTACTGGGCATAACCCTCCACTTT
NA | TRBJ2-1 | TRBD2 | TRBV3-1 | CASSLTSEPHNEQFF | TGTGCCAGCAGCCTGACTAGCGAACCCCACAATGAGCAGTTCTTC
many | TRBJ2-1 | NA | TRBV7-9 | CASSRNRVDNEQFF | TGTGCCAGCAGCCGAAACAGGGTTGACAATGAGCAGTTCTTC
few | TRBJ2-3 | TRBD2 | TRBV9 | CASSRGRSGSTDTQYF | TGTGCCAGCAGCCGCGGGAGGTCGGGGAGCACAGATACGCAGTATTTT
NA | TRBJ2-4 | NA | TRBV29-1 | CSVVGILAKNIQYF | TGCAGCGTTGTCGGCATACTAGCCAAAAACATTCAGTACTTC
many | TRBJ2-1 | NA | TRBV7-9 | CASSFLGEQFF | TGTGCCAGCAGCTTTTTGGGAGAGCAGTTCTTC
NA | TRBJ1-5 | NA | TRBV20-1 | CSAWDSNQPQHF | TGCAGTGCATGGGACAGCAATCAGCCCCAGCATTTT
NA | TRBJ2-1 | TRBD1 | TRBV20-1 | CCANKVPTGWAYNEQFF | TGCTGTGCTAACAAGGTCCCGACAGGGTGGGCCTACAATGAGCAGTTCTTC
few | TRBJ2-1 | TRBD2 | TRBV12-3/TRBV12-4 | CASSGSGGVYEQFF | TGTGCCAGCAGCGGTAGCGGGGGTGTGTATGAGCAGTTCTTC
few | TRBJ1-1 | NA | TRBV24-1 | CATSETGQSTEAFF | TGTGCCACCAGCGAAACCGGACAGAGCACTGAAGCTTTCTTT
NA | TRBJ1-2 | TRBD1 | TRBV6-5 | CASSYSDREGKGYTF | TGTGCCAGCAGTTACTCGGACAGGGAGGGAAAGGGCTACACCTTC
few | TRBJ1-1 | NA | TRBV20-1 | CSARPSGRGRTEAFF | TGCAGTGCTAGACCCTCCGGGAGGGGCAGGACTGAAGCTTTCTTT
few | TRBJ2-7 | NA | TRBV6-5 | CASSKQGGEQYF | TGTGCCAGCAGTAAACAGGGGGGGGAGCAGTACTTC
many | TRBJ2-1 | TRBD2 | TRBV4-1 | CASSQVGGGSRQNEQFF | TGCGCCAGCAGCCAAGTTGGCGGGGGGTCCCGTCAAAATGAGCAGTTCTTC
few | TRBJ2-1 | NA | TRBV12-3/TRBV12-4 | CASKQQGYNEQFF | TGTGCCAGCAAGCAACAGGGATACAATGAGCAGTTCTTC
few | TRBJ1-6 | NA | TRBV12-3/TRBV12-4 | CASSRDHLTPLHF | TGTGCCAGCAGTAGGGACCATCTTACACCCCTCCACTTT
few | TRBJ2-2 | TRBD1 | TRBV4-2 | CASSPMGQGANGELFF | TGTGCCAGCAGCCCCATGGGACAGGGGGCGAACGGGGAGCTGTTTTTT
many | TRBJ2-1 | NA | TRBV5-4 | CASSLDASDQQFF | TGTGCCAGCAGCTTGGATGCATCGGATCAGCAGTTCTTC
few | TRBJ2-5 | TRBD1 | TRBV12-3/TRBV12-4 | CASSGQGIETQYF | TGTGCCAGCAGCGGACAGGGAATAGAGACCCAGTACTTC
many | TRBJ1-1 | NA | TRBV12-3/TRBV12-4 | CASRNQGLRNTEAFF | TGTGCCAGCAGGAATCAGGGATTGCGGAACACTGAAGCTTTCTTT
many | TRBJ1-2 | NA | TRBV5-1 | CASSLAGYGYTF | TGCGCCAGCAGCTTGGCCGGATATGGCTACACCTTC
NA | TRBJ2-1 | NA | TRBV20-1 | CSASVGEVEQFF | TGCAGTGCTAGCGTCGGGGAGGTCGAGCAGTTCTTC
few | TRBJ2-5 | TRBD2 | TRBV11-2 | CASRPGLAGNQETQYF | TGTGCCAGCAGACCCGGACTAGCGGGGAACCAAGAGACCCAGTACTTC